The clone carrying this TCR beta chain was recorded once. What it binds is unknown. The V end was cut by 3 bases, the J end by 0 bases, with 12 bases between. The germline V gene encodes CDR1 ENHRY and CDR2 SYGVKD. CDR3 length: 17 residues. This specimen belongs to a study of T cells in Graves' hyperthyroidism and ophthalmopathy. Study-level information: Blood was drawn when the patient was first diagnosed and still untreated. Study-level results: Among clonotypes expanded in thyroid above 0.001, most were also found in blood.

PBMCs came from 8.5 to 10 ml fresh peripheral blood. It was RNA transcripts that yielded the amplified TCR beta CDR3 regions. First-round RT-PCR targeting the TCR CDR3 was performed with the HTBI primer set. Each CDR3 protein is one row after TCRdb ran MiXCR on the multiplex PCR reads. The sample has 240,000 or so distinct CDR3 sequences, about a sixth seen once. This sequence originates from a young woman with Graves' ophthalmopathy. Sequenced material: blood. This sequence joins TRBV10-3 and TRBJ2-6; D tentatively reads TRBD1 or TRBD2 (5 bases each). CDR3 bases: TGTGCCATCAGTGAATCGGGACCGAACTCTGGGGCCAACGTCCTGACTTTC. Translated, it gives CAISESGPNSGANVLTF.